These 9 T cell receptor beta chains were all obtained from the same sample, sequenced in a study of blood T cell repertoires in COVID-19. Assay used: immunoSEQ multiplex PCR; TCRdb lists only in-frame clones, some missing. The repertoire consists of about 260,000 clones, with around four fifths occurring once and the leading ten covering less than 6%. The specimen was peripheral blood. These receptor sequences come from a man aged 55 to 70 who had recovered from COVID-19.

The CDR3 protein is CASSSARGLMNTEAFF. The DNA of the CDR3 is TGTGCCAGCAGCTCAGCCAGGGGTCTAATGAACACTGAAGCTTTCTTT. The chain uses TRBV3-1 (or the pseudogene TRBV3-2) and TRBJ1-1; the D gene is possibly TRBD1 (6 bases). Germline-derived CDR1 and CDR2 are LGHDT and YNNKEL (reference sequence). The CDR3 length is 16 residues. The V and J ends lost 5 bases and 0 bases respectively, with 16 bases between them.

The V and J genes are TRBV5-1 and TRBJ2-7, with D unresolved. The germline gives CDR1 SGHRS, CDR2 YFSETQ. Trimming stripped 1 base from V and 2 bases from J, with 13 bases between. CDR3 length equals 15 residues. The CDR3: CASSLTPTRTYEQYF. The CDR3 coding sequence is TGCGCCAGCAGCTTGACGCCAACACGAACCTACGAGCAGTACTTC.

The chain is built from TRBV5-6 and TRBJ1-1; possibly TRBD1 for D (5 bases). Germline-derived CDR1 and CDR2 are SGHDT and YYEEEE. Trimming took 1 base from V and 0 from J, leaving 13 bases between them. The CDR3 length is 16 residues. The CDR3 DNA reads TGTGCCAGCAGCTTGTTCGTGGGGCCAGTGAACACTGAAGCTTTCTTT. Translation: CASSLFVGPVNTEAFF.

V gene TRBV7-3 combines with J gene TRBJ1-6; no reliable D call. This CDR3 is 14 amino acids long. Looked up from germline, CDR1 is SGHTA and CDR2 is FQGTGA. V gave up 4 bases and J gave up 9 bases, with 13 bases separating them. DNA for the CDR3: TGTGCCAGCAGCTCGGCGAACTATGGTTCACCCCTCCACTTT. It specifies CASSSANYGSPLHF.

The gene calls are TRBV19 and TRBJ2-7, with D perhaps TRBD1 (5 bases). Trimming shortened V by 3 bases and J by 4 bases, and 16 bases separated the two germline ends. The CDR3 runs to 15 residues. Germline V gene sequence: CDR1 LNHDA, CDR2 SQIVND (reference sequence). The CDR3 region is CASSIKGLNGYEQYF. The CDR3 coding sequence is TGTGCCAGTAGTATTAAGGGGCTGAACGGTTACGAGCAGTACTTC.

The table lists this clone with a few counts. This chain joins TRBV4-1 and TRBJ1-5, with 8 bases lining up with TRBD1. Germline CDR1 is MGHRA and CDR2 is YSYEKL. V dropped 4 bases and J dropped 4; count of bases not matched to a gene: 9. The CDR3 has 16 amino acids. The DNA of the CDR3 is TGCGCCAGCAGCCTAACTCAGGGGGCCGTTAATCAGCCCCAGCATTTT. It is translated as CASSLTQGAVNQPQHF.

The chain has TRBV15 and TRBJ1-2, with a possible D match to TRBD1 (5 bases). Trimming removed 0 bases at V and 0 bases at J, with 8 bases between. The CDR3 is 15 residues long. Germline V gene data show CDR1 as LNHNV and CDR2 as YYDKDF (reference sequence). The CDR3 region has the DNA TGTGCCACCAGCAGAGAGACAGCTACTAACTATGGCTACACCTTC. It is translated as CATSRETATNYGYTF.

The genes are TRBV15 and TRBJ1-1; D gene ambiguous. Between the trimmed V and J ends, which lost 3 bases and 3 bases, there was a span of 5 bases. The germline CDR1 and CDR2 sequences are LNHNV and YYDKDF (reference sequence). The CDR3 is 12 amino acids. The CDR3, as DNA: TGTGCCACCAGCAGCGGGTACACTGAAGCTTTCTTT. It specifies CATSSGYTEAFF. Supplemented by reference TRBV15 and TRBJ1-1, the full variable domain reads DAMVIQNPRYQVTQFGKPVTLSCSQTLNHNVMYWYQQKSSQAPKLLFHYYDKDFNNEADTPDNFQSRRPNTSFCFLDIRSPGLGDTAMYLCATSSGYTEAFFGQGTRLTVV.

The chain has TRBV7-2 and TRBJ1-3; 8 nucleotides match TRBD1. The trim removed 5 bases at V and 4 bases at J, leaving 10 bases unmatched. The CDR3 has 16 amino acids. Germline V gene sequence: CDR1 SGHTA, CDR2 FQGNSA. The DNA of the CDR3 is TGTGCCAGCAGCGAAGACTTCCGGGACAGGGGAAACACCATATATTTT. This sequence encodes CASSEDFRDRGNTIYF. The variable domain in full, completed from reference TRBV7-2 and TRBJ1-3, reads GAGVSQSPSNKVTEKGKDVELRCDPISGHTALYWYRQSLGQGLEFLIYFQGNSAPDKSGLPSDRFSAERTGGSVSTLTIQRTQQEDSAVYLCASSEDFRDRGNTIYFGEGSWLTVV.